This T cell receptor beta chain derives from a study of cytomegalovirus exposure and HLA in healthy donors. General study findings and limits: Later analysis identified several of the most significant clusters that appeared linked to common viral pathogens.

In the case of this clone: Its antigen is still unknown.

In the PCR, 60 Vbeta and 13 Jbeta primers were used. The authors' processing: Approximately 79 million unique TCR beta chains, roughly 11 million of them shared, were counted by a later analysis. Some clones are missing from TCRdb's copy, which holds only in-frame ones; the method was immunoSEQ multiplex PCR. From that table come the V and J calls and clone size; the DNA was used to work out D and trimming. In all, the sample yields 55,000 to 85,000 clones. Germline V CDR1 and CDR2: KGHSH, LQKENI. This CDR3 is 13 amino acids long. Trimming cost V 7 bases and J 4 bases, with 8 bases left between them. The genes are TRBV18 and TRBJ2-6, with D hard to call. The sequencing sample was made of PBMCs. The source is a female donor in good health and CMV-seropositive. The CDR3 sequence is CASLVGGANVLTF. The CDR3 DNA follows: TGTGCCAGCTTGGTTGGCGGGGCCAACGTCCTGACTTTC.